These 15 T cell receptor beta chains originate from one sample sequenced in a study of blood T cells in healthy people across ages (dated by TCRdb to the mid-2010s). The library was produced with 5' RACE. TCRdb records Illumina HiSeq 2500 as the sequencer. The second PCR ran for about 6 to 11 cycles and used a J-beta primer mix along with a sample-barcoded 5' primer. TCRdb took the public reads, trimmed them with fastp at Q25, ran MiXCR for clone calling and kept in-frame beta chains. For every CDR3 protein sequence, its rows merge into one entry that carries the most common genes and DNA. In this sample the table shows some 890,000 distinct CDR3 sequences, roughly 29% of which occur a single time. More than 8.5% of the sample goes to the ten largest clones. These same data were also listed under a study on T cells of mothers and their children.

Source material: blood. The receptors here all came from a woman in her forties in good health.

CDR3 loop: CASSLGQPKMNTEAFF. As DNA, the CDR3 is TGTGCCAGCAGCTTAGGACAGCCTAAAATGAACACTGAAGCTTTCTTT. This rearrangement joins TRBV7-2 to TRBJ1-1; TRBD1 is a possible D gene (5 bases). The length of the CDR3 is 16 residues. Trimming cost V 1 base and J 0 bases, with 12 bases left between them. Germline CDR1 reads SGHTA; CDR2 reads FQGNSA.

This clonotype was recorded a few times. CDR3 DNA sequence: TGCGCCAGCAGCCCCCCGATTGGACAGGGGGGGAACATTCAGTACTTC. Translated: CASSPPIGQGGNIQYF. The chain carries TRBV5-1 and TRBJ2-4, with 10 bases that match TRBD1. Trimming at V came to 4 bases and at J to 7 bases, leaving 11 bases not matched to a gene. This CDR3 contains 16 residues. Germline values: CDR1 SGHRS, CDR2 YFSETQ.

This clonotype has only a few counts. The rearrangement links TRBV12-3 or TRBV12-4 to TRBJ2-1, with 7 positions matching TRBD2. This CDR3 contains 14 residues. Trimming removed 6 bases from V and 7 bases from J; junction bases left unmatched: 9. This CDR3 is CASRTGLVENEQFF. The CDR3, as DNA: TGTGCCAGCAGAACCGGACTAGTCGAGAATGAGCAGTTCTTC.

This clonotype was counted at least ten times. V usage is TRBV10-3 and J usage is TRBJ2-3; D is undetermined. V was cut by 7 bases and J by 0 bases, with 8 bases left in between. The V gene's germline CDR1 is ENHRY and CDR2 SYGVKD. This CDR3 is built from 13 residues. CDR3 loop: CAINNGSTDTQYF. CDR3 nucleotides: TGTGCCATCAATAATGGCAGCACAGATACGCAGTATTTT.

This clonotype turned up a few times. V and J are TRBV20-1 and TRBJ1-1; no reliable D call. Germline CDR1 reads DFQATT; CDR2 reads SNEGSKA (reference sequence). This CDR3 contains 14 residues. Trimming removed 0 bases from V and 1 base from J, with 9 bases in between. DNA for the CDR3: TGCAGTGCTAGAGAGGGATCGGGGAACACTGAAGCTTTCTTT. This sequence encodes CSAREGSGNTEAFF.

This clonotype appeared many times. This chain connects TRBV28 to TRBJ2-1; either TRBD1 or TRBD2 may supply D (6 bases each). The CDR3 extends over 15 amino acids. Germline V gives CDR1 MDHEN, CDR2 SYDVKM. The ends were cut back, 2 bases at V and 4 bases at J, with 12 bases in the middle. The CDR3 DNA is TGTGCCAGCAGTTTAGGAGGGGGGATTTACAATGAGCAGTTCTTC. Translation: CASSLGGGIYNEQFF. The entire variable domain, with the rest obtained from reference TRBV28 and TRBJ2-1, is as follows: DVKVTQSSRYLVKRTGEKVFLECVQDMDHENMFWYRQDPGLGLRLIYFSYDVKMKEKGDIPEGYSVSREKKERFSLILESASTNQTSMYLCASSLGGGIYNEQFFGPGTRLTVL.

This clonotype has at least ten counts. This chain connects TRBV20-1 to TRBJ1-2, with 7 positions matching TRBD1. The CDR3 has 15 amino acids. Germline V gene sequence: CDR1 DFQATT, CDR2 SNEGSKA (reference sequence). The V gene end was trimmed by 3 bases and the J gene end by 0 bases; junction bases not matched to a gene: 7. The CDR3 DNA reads TGCAGTGCTAGGAGAATTGACAGGGCTAACTATGGCTACACCTTC. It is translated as CSARRIDRANYGYTF.

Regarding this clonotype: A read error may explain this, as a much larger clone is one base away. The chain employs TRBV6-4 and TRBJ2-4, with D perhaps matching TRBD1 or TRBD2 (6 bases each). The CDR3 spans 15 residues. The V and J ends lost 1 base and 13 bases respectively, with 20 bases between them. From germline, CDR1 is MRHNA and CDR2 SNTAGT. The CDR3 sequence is CASSDLGGDYNEQYF. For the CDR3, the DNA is TGTGCCAGCAGTGACTTGGGGGGCGACTACAATGAGCAGTACTTC.

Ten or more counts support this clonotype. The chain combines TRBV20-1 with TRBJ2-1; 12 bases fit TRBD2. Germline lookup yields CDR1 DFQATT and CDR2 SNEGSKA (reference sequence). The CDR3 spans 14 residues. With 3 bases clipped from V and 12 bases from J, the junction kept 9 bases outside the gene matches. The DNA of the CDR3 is TGCAGTGCTAGTCGGGCTAGCGGGGGGGCCGGGCAGTTCTTC. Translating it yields CSASRASGGAGQFF.

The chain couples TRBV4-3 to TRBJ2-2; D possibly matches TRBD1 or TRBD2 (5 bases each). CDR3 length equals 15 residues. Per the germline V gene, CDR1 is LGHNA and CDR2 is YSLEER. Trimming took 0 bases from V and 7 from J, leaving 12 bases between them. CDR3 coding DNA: TGCGCCAGCAGCCAAGATGGGTTTGGGGGCGGGGAGCTGTTTTTT. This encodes CASSQDGFGGGELFF.

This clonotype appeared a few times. The CDR3 coding sequence is TGTGCCAGCAGCCCCCAAGGGGACCTGAACACTGAAGCTTTCTTT. This codes for CASSPQGDLNTEAFF. The chain has TRBV7-3 and TRBJ1-1; tentatively, D is TRBD1 (5 bases). The V gene's germline CDR1 is SGHTA and CDR2 FQGTGA. V shed 5 bases and J shed 0 bases, with 13 bases lying between them. CDR3 length: 15 residues.

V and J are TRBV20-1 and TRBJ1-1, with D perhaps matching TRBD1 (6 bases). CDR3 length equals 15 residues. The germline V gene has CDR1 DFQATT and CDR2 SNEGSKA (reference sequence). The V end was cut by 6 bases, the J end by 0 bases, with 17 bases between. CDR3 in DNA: TGCAGTGCCCCAAGGGGGGGAGCACTGAACACTGAAGCTTTCTTT. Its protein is CSAPRGGALNTEAFF.

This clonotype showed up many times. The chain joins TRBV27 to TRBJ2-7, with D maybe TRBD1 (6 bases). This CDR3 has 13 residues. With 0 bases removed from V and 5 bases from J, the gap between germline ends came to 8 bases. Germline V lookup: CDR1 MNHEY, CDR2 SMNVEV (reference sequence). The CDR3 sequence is CASSLSDSNEQYF. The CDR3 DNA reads TGTGCCAGCAGTTTATCGGACAGCAACGAGCAGTACTTC.

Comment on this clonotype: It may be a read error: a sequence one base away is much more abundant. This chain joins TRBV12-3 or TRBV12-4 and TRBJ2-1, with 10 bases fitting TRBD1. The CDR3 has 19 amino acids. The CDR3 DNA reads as TGTGCCAACAGTTCATGGGGGACAGGGGTAGAATTTGGCTACAATGAGCAGTTCTTC. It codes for CANSSWGTGVEFGYNEQFF.

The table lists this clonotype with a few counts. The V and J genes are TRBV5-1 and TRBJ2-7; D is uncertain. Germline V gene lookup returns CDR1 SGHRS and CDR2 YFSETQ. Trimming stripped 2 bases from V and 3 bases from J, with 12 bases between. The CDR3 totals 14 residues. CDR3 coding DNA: TGCGCCAGCAGCTTATACTTCGGAGACTACGAGCAGTACTTC. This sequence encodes CASSLYFGDYEQYF.